The clone carrying this TCR beta chain has just one count. Its antigen remains unidentified. It may be a read error: a sequence one base away is much more abundant. The V gene's germline CDR1 is MDHEN and CDR2 SYDVKM. Unmatched junction bases numbered 3, after V lost 5 bases and J lost 3 bases. This CDR3 has 13 amino acids. Germline DNA was also extracted, and blood RNA derived from unsorted whole blood. This sample was taken from a study of tumor-infiltrating lymphocytes in primary liver carcinoma. Across the study: The patients included men and women who were aged 30 to 69 years. Recorded tumor stage was T1-T3 N0M0, with diameters of roughly 4.2 to 10 cm. Study-wide results and caveats: The difference in top-250-clone fraction between tumors and blood was significant, favoring tumors (p = 0.039). Tumor-adjacent and tumor-blood pairs overlapped less than tumor region pairs did.

Using a constant-region primer together with ProtoScript II reverse transcriptase, TCR beta cDNA was made from 500 ng of total RNA. Library construction for TCR beta comprised three nested multiplex PCR rounds performed with slightly modified ARM-PCR. Amplification in the first two PCR rounds was performed using TRBV1-TRBV30 forward primers and a C-beta reverse primer for roughly 9 cycles each. One entry per CDR3 protein, called by TCRdb with MiXCR from the multiplex PCR reads. The data contain about 350,000 distinct CDR3 sequences, about 65% of them seen just once; the ten biggest clones take up under 8.5%.

Sequences were obtained from peripheral blood. The V gene is TRBV28, the J gene TRBJ1-2; TRBD1 matches at 7 bases. This TCR came from a man in his forties or fifties with primary liver carcinoma and hepatitis B virus infection. The CDR3 DNA reads TGTGCCAGCAGTCCCGGGACAGACTATGGCTACACCTTC. Protein product: CASSPGTDYGYTF.